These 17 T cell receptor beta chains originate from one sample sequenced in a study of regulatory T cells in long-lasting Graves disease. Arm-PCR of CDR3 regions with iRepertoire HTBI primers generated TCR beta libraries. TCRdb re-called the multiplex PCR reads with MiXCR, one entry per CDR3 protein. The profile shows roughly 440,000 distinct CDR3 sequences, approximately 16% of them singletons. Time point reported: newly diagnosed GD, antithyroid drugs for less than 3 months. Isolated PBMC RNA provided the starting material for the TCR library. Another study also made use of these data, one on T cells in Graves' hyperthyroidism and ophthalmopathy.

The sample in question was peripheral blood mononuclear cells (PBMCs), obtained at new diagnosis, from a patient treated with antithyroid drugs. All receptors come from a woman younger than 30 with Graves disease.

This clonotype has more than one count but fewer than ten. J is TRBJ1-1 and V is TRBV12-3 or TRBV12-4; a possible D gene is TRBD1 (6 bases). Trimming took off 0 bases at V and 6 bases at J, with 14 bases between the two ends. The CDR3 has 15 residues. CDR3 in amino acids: CASSLAGAIRAEAFF. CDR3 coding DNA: TGTGCCAGCAGTTTAGCGGGGGCCATCCGGGCTGAAGCTTTCTTT.

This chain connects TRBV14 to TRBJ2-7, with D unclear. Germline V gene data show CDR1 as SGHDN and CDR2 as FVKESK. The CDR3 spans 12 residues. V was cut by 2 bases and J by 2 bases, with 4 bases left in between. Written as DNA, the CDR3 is TGTGCCAGCAGCCAATCTACCTACGAGCAGTACTTC. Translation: CASSQSTYEQYF.

CDR3 region: CASKRGGNQPQHF. In nucleotides, the CDR3 is TGTGCCAGCAAGAGGGGCGGCAATCAGCCCCAGCATTTT. V gene TRBV6-1 combines with J gene TRBJ1-5, with D maybe TRBD1 (5 bases). The V end was cut by 7 bases, the J end by 2 bases, with 9 bases between. The length of the CDR3 is 13 residues. In germline, CDR1 is MNHNS, CDR2 SASEGT.

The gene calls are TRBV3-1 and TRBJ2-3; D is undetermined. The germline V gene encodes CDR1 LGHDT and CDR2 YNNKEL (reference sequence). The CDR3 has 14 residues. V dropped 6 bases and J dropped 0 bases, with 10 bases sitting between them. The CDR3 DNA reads TGTGCCAGCAGATTAGGTGGGAGCACAGATACGCAGTATTTT. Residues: CASRLGGSTDTQYF.

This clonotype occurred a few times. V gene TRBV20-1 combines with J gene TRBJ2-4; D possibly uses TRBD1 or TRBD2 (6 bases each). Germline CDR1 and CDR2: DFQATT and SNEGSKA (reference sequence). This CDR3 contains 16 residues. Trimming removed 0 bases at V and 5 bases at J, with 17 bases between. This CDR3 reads CSARDLAKGGENIQYF. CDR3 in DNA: TGCAGTGCTAGAGATCTAGCAAAGGGGGGAGAAAACATTCAGTACTTC.

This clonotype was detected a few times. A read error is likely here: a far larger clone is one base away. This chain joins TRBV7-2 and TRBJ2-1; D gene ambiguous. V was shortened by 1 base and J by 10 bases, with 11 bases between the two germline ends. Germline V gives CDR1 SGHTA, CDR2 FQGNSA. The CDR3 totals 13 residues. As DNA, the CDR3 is TGTGCCAGCAGCTTAGGTACCTCCTACGAGCAGTTCTTC. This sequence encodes CASSLGTSYEQFF.

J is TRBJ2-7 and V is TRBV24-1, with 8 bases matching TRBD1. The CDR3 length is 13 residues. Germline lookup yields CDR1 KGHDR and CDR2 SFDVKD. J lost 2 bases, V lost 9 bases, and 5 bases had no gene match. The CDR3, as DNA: TGTGCCACCGGAGGACAGGGAACCTACGAGCAGTACTTC. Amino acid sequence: CATGGQGTYEQYF.

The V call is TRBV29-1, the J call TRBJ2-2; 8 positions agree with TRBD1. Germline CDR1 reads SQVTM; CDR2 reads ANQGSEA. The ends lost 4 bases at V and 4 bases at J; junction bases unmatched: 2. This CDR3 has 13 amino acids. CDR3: CSVGTGGTGELFF. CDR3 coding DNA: TGCAGCGTTGGTACAGGGGGCACCGGGGAGCTGTTTTTT.

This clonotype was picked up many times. This CDR3 is CAWSVPPSNYGYTF. The CDR3, as DNA: TGTGCCTGGAGTGTACCCCCCAGTAACTATGGCTACACCTTC. The V and J genes are TRBV30 and TRBJ1-2; no clear D. The V end was cut by 0 bases, the J end by 1 base, with 9 bases between. This CDR3 region has 14 residues. The germline gives CDR1 GTSNPN, CDR2 SVGIG (reference sequence).

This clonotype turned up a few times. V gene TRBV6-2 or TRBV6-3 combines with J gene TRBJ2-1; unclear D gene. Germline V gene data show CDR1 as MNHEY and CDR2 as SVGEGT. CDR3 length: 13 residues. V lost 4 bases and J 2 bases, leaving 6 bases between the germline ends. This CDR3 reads CASSWHPYNEQFF. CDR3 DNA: TGTGCCAGCAGTTGGCACCCCTACAATGAGCAGTTCTTC.

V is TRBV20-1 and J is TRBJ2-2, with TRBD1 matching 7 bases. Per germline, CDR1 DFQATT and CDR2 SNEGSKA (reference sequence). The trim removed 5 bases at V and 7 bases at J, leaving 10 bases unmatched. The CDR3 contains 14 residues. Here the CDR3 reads CSAEDRERSGELFF. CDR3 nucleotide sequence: TGCAGTGCTGAAGACAGGGAGAGAAGCGGGGAGCTGTTTTTT.

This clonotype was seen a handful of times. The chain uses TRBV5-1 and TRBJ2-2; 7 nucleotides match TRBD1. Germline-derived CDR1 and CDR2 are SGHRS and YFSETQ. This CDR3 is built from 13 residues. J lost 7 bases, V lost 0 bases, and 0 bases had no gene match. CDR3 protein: CASSLGTGGELFF. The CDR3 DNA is TGCGCCAGCAGCTTGGGGACAGGCGGGGAGCTGTTTTTT.

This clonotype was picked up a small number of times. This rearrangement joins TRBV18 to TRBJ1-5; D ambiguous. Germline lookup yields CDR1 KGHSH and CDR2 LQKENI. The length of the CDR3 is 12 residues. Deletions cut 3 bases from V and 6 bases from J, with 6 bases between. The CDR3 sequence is CASSPSSQPQHF. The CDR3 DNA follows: TGTGCCAGCTCACCGAGTAGTCAGCCCCAGCATTTT. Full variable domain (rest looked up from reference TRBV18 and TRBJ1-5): NAGVMQNPRHLVRRRGQEARLRCSPMKGHSHVYWYRQLPEEGLKFMVYLQKENIIDESGMPKERFSAEFPKEGPSILRIQQVVRGDSAAYFCASSPSSQPQHFGDGTRLSIL.

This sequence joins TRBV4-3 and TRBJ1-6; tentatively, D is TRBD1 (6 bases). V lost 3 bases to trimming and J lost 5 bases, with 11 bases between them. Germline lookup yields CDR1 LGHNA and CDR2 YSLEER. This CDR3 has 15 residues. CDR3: CASSQLTGNNSPLHF. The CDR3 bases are TGCGCCAGCAGCCAGTTGACAGGAAATAATTCACCCCTCCACTTT.

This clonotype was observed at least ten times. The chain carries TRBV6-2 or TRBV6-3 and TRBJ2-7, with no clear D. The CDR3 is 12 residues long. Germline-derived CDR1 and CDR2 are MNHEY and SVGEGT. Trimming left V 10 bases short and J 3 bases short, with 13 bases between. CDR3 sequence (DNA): TGTGCCACCTCAAGCTGGAGCTACGAGCAGTACTTC. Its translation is CATSSWSYEQYF.

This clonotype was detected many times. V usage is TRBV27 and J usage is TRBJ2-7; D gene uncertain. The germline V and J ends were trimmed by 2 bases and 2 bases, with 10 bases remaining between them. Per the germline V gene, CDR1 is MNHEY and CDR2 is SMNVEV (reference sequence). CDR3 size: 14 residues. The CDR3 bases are TGTGCCAGCAGTTTAGGCAGTACTACCTACGAGCAGTACTTC. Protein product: CASSLGSTTYEQYF.

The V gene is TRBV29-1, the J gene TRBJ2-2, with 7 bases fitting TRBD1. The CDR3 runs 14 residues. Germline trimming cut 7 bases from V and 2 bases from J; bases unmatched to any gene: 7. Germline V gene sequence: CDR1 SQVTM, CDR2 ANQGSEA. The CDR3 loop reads CSGKGQTNTGELFF. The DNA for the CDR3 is TGCAGCGGGAAGGGACAGACTAACACCGGGGAGCTGTTTTTT.